A single sample is the source of the 9 T cell receptor beta chains below, sequenced in a study of T cell responses to AZD1222 COVID-19 vaccine. Using immunoSEQ multiplex PCR, the repertoire was profiled, and TCRdb retains in-frame clones only, with some absent. The sample consists of some 180,000 clones, 92% of them appearing once. The sample here was peripheral blood, taken on day 0 of AZD1222 vaccination. The receptors shown here come from an adult in good health.

The chain couples TRBV6-5 to TRBJ1-1; D ambiguous. Trimming took off 0 bases at V and 3 bases at J, with 5 bases between the two ends. The CDR3 sequence is 13 residues long. The V gene's germline CDR1 is MNHEY and CDR2 SVGAGI. CDR3 sequence reads: CASSYSQDTEAFF. In nucleotides, the CDR3 is TGTGCCAGCAGTTACTCGCAGGACACTGAAGCTTTCTTT.

The J gene is TRBJ1-1, the V gene TRBV2; TRBD1 might be the D (5 bases). The CDR3 is 12 residues long. Trimming removed 7 bases from V and 4 bases from J, with 10 bases in between. Germline V CDR1 and CDR2: SNHLY, FYNNEI. The CDR3 nucleotides read TGTGCCAGCATGAGGGGCCTCACTGAAGCTTTCTTT. Translating gives CASMRGLTEAFF.

This clone appeared once. V and J are TRBV5-4 and TRBJ1-2; D gene unclear. V was shortened by 4 bases and J by 3 bases, with 19 bases between the two germline ends. The germline V gene has CDR1 SGHNT and CDR2 YYREEE (reference sequence). This CDR3 contains 16 residues. Here the CDR3 reads CASSPTPTARYYGYTF. CDR3 bases: TGTGCCAGCAGCCCGACCCCCACAGCTCGATACTATGGCTACACCTTC.

This rearrangement joins TRBV3-1 (or the pseudogene TRBV3-2) to TRBJ1-1; D gene unclear. Trimming pared 1 base from V and 8 bases from J, leaving 5 bases between. The CDR3 runs 11 residues. In germline, CDR1 is LGHDT, CDR2 YNNKEL (reference sequence). CDR3 residues: CASSQAGEAFF. In nucleotides, the CDR3 is TGTGCCAGCAGCCAAGCGGGGGAAGCTTTCTTT.

CDR3 sequence: CATSPQQGPGYGYTF. CDR3 nucleotide sequence: TGTGCCACCAGCCCCCAACAGGGACCTGGCTATGGCTACACCTTC. The chain combines TRBV15 with TRBJ1-2; maybe TRBD1 (6 bases). Trimming cost V 5 bases and J 4 bases, with 17 bases left between them. Germline lookup yields CDR1 LNHNV and CDR2 YYDKDF (reference sequence). The CDR3 totals 15 residues.

This chain uses TRBV7-9 with TRBJ1-4; D remains unclear. Trimming took 5 bases from V and 11 from J, leaving 12 bases between them. The CDR3 has 12 residues. Germline V gene data show CDR1 as SEHNR and CDR2 as FQNEAQ (reference sequence). CDR3 nucleotide sequence: TGTGCCAGCAGCACCGTGGTAGACAAACTGTTTTTT. Amino acid sequence: CASSTVVDKLFF.

The genes are TRBV24-1 and TRBJ1-2; D uncertain. Trimming left V 1 base short and J 7 bases short, with 18 bases between. The CDR3 is 16 amino acids. Germline V CDR1 and CDR2: KGHDR, SFDVKD. CDR3 loop: CATSDFSGEGSSGYTF. The CDR3 region has the DNA TGTGCCACCAGTGATTTTAGTGGGGAAGGGAGTAGTGGCTACACCTTC.

The chain uses TRBV29-1 and TRBJ2-7, with no clear D. CDR1 is SQVTM and CDR2 is ANQGSEA in the germline V gene. This CDR3 has 11 amino acids. Trimming took off 5 bases at V and 6 bases at J, with 11 bases between the two ends. The DNA for the CDR3 is TGCAGCGTTCCCATCGGCCCCGAGCAGTACTTC. Encoded protein: CSVPIGPEQYF.

The chain recombines TRBV6-1 with TRBJ1-5, with D perhaps TRBD1 (5 bases). The CDR3 contains 14 residues. Trimming took 1 base from V and 4 from J, leaving 8 bases between them. CDR1 and CDR2 (germline): MNHNS, SASEGT. As DNA, the CDR3 is TGTGCCAGCAGTGAAGAGGCAGGGAATCAGCCCCAGCATTTT. This encodes CASSEEAGNQPQHF.